This T cell receptor beta chain was captured in a study of control samples from healthy donors and cancer patients. Some clones are missing from TCRdb's copy, which holds only in-frame ones; the method was immunoSEQ multiplex PCR. The table includes around 170,000 clones, 90% to 95% detected once. This clone was detected only a few times. Germline-derived CDR1 and CDR2 are SGHAT and FQNNGV. The CDR3 runs to 13 residues. Trimming took 3 bases from V and 7 from J, leaving 10 bases between them. The source is a man in his thirties or forties in good health. Sequencing was done on a sample of blood. The J gene is TRBJ2-1, the V gene TRBV11-2, with D unresolved. The CDR3 sequence: CASSFQELNEQFF. Written as DNA, the CDR3 is TGTGCCAGCAGCTTTCAGGAGTTGAATGAGCAGTTCTTC.